This entry describes one T cell receptor beta chain. Its antigen is currently unknown. Assay used: immunoSEQ multiplex PCR; TCRdb lists only in-frame clones, some missing. The sample contains roughly 97,000 clones, about nine tenths of which appear only once. The entry originates in a study of T cell responses to AZD1222 COVID-19 vaccine. General study results and limits: Unmutated variant regions are reportedly targeted by nearly half of spike-specific TCRs. Regions 160-218 and 743-854 dominated among vaccine-associated CD4 TCRs spanning spike. Samples come after the peak T cell response, not at day 14.

The CDR3 has 14 amino acids. Germline loops: CDR1 MRHNA, CDR2 SNTAGT. V dropped 0 bases and J dropped 7 bases, with 10 bases sitting between them. The source was peripheral blood, collected 28 days after the second dose of the MenACWY control vaccine. The V call is TRBV6-4, the J call TRBJ2-1; tentative D call: TRBD1 (6 bases). This sequence was found in an adult who received the MenACWY meningococcal vaccine as a control. Here the CDR3 reads CASSDSTGPNEQFF. DNA for the CDR3: TGTGCCAGCAGTGACTCGACAGGACCTAATGAGCAGTTCTTC.